The clone carrying this T cell receptor beta chain was counted a few times. Cohorts were based on clinical histories the participants reported. The data are from a study of blood T cell repertoires in COVID-19. Authors' methods: Counts of nucleated cells, estimated from reference gene primer amplification, were obtained. Libraries were prepared by immunoSEQ multiplex PCR; TCRdb keeps only in-frame clonotypes and omits some of them. The V and J calls and clone size were taken over from that table, and D and trimming were inferred from the DNA. This table holds 200,000 to 250,000 clones, 84% found once. Germline CDR1 reads KGHDR; CDR2 reads SFDVKD. The CDR3 is 14 amino acids. V was clipped by 9 bases and J by 0 bases, with 12 bases between them.

The sample consisted of PBMCs or T cells enriched from blood (not recorded which). This TCR derives from a man aged 55 to 70 who had recovered from COVID-19. The chain carries TRBV24-1 and TRBJ2-3, with D perhaps TRBD1 (6 bases). CDR3 sequence (DNA): TGTGCCACCCGCGGACAGAGCAGCACAGATACGCAGTATTTT. Residues: CATRGQSSTDTQYF.